This TCR beta chain originates from a study of breast tumors, draining lymph nodes, adjacent tissues. Study-wide points: Compared with lymph nodes, tumors were less diverse; compared with nontumor tissue, more. Data only fit, rather than demonstrated, lymph node origin of most tumor T cells. Luminal-like breast cancer showed significantly greater tumor-nontumor repertoire similarity than basal-like breast cancer did.

The lymph nodes were axillary draining lymph nodes from breast cancer patients. The CDR3 has 16 amino acids. The junction had 11 bases not matched to a gene; V was cut back by 5 bases and J by 9 bases. CDR1 is SGHTA, CDR2 FQGNSA, per germline. About this clonotype: Its antigen is not identified.

TCRdb re-derived calls from the multiplex PCR reads in MiXCR, one entry per CDR3 protein. The data hold fewer than 300,000 distinct CDR3 sequences, with roughly 30% observed a single time. Sequenced material: axillary lymph node tissue. This chain joins TRBV7-2 and TRBJ1-6, with 9 positions matching TRBD1. This clonotype was sampled from a female donor with breast cancer. Some clones in this sample may be carry-over from other donors' samples. CDR3 sequence (DNA): TGTGCCAGCAGCCCAATCCCCGGACAGGGGAGTTCACCCCTCCACTTT. This sequence encodes CASSPIPGQGSSPLHF.